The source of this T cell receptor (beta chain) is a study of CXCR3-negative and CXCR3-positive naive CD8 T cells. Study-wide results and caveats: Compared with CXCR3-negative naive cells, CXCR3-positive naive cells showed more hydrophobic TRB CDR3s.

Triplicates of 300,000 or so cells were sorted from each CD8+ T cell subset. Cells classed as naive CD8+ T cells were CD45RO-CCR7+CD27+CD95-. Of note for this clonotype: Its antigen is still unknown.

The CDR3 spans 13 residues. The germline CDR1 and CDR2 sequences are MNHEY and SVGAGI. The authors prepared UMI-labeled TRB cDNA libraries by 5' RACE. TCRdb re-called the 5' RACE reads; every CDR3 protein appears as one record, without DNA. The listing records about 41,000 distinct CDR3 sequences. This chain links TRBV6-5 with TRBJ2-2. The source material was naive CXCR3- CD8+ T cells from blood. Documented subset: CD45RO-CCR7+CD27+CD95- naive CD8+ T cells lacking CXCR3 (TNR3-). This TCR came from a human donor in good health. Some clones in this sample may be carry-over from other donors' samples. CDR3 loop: CASSYSGTGELFF.